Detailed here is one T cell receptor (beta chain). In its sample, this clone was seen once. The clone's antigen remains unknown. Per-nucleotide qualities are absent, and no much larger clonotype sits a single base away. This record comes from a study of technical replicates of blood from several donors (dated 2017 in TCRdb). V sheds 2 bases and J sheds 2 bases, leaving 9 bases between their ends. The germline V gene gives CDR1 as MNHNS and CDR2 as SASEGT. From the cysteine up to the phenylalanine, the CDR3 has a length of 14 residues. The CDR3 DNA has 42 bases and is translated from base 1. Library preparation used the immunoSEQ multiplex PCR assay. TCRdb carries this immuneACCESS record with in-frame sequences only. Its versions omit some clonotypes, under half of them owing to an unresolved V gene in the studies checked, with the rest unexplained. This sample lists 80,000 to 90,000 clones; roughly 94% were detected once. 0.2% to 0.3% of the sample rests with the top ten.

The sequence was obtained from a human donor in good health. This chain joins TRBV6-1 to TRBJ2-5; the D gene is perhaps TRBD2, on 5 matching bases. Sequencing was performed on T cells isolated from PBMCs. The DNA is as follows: TGTGCCAGCAGTGAAATCGGGGTGCAAGAGACCCAGTACTTC. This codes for CASSEIGVQETQYF.